The rows below give T cell receptor beta chains drawn from one sample of a study of blood T cell repertoires in COVID-19. Using immunoSEQ multiplex PCR, the repertoire was profiled, and TCRdb retains in-frame clones only, with some absent. The repertoire includes some 16,000 clones, approximately 90% of them detected once, and approximately 10% sits in the top ten. The sequenced sample consisted of peripheral blood. These receptors were taken from a man at least 80 years old with acute or convalescent COVID-19. Both conserved end residues are part of each CDR3. Each record gives: J gene, D gene, V gene, clone size, CDR3 protein, CDR3 DNA. A D gene is named only where the DNA matches it firmly. Clone size is given for some rows only: seen once, a few or many times, or a class if the clone is expanded.

TRBJ1-1	TRBD1	TRBV3-1/TRBV3-2	once	CASSQPQGEAFF	TGTGCCAGCAGCCAGCCACAGGGGGAAGCTTTCTTT
TRBJ2-1	-	TRBV2	-	CASSEGGSGYNEQFF	TGTGCCAGCAGTGAAGGCGGTAGCGGCTACAATGAGCAGTTCTTC
TRBJ1-1	-	TRBV5-8	few	CATTRGGVNTEAFF	TGTGCCACCACCCGGGGGGGGGTGAACACTGAAGCTTTCTTT
TRBJ1-1	TRBD1	TRBV6-6	-	CASSRGGAGNTEAFF	TGTGCCAGCAGCCGAGGGGGCGCCGGGAACACTGAAGCTTTCTTT
TRBJ1-4	TRBD1	TRBV6-5	-	CASSSDRGALNEKLFF	TGTGCCAGCAGTTCGGACAGGGGGGCACTAAATGAAAAACTGTTTTTT
TRBJ1-5	-	TRBV2	-	CASSVSGIDQPQHF	TGTGCCAGCAGTGTGTCAGGGATAGATCAGCCCCAGCATTTT
TRBJ1-1	-	TRBV19	-	CASSIGRLLTEAFF	TGTGCCAGTAGTATCGGCAGGTTGTTGACTGAAGCTTTCTTT
TRBJ1-5	-	TRBV2	-	CASSSGRQPQHF	TGTGCCAGCAGTTCAGGGCGTCAGCCCCAGCATTTT
TRBJ1-5	-	TRBV12-1	-	CASSFRGQEGPSNQPQHF	TGTGCCAGCAGCTTTCGGGGACAGGAGGGCCCTAGCAATCAGCCCCAGCATTTT
TRBJ1-6	-	TRBV4-1	once	CASSQDPGVDSPLHF	TGCGCCAGCAGCCAAGATCCGGGGGTAGATTCACCCCTCCACTTT
TRBJ1-2	-	TRBV30	-	CALPFDSLYGYTF	TGTGCCTTACCCTTTGATAGCCTCTATGGCTACACCTTC
TRBJ2-5	TRBD2	TRBV3-1/TRBV3-2	-	CASSLRTSGGQETQYF	TGTGCCAGCAGCCTCCGGACTAGCGGGGGACAAGAGACCCAGTACTTC
TRBJ1-2	TRBD1	TRBV5-1	-	CASSLQGQGEFYGYTF	TGCGCCAGCAGCTTGCAAGGACAGGGTGAATTTTATGGCTACACCTTC
TRBJ2-5	-	TRBV7-8	once	CASSLGPRGAGGETQYF	TGTGCCAGCAGCTTAGGTCCGAGGGGTGCCGGGGGAGAGACCCAGTACTTC
TRBJ2-2	TRBD1	TRBV11-3	-	CASSLDATGVTGGELFF	TGTGCCAGCAGCTTAGACGCGACAGGGGTCACGGGCGGGGAGCTGTTTTTT
TRBJ1-1	-	TRBV18	-	CASSPPGNTEAFF	TGTGCCAGCTCACCACCCGGGAACACTGAAGCTTTCTTT
TRBJ2-1	-	TRBV25-1	-	CASSEYYLHEQFF	TGTGCCAGCAGTGAATATTATCTCCATGAGCAGTTCTTC
TRBJ2-7	TRBD2	TRBV7-8	-	CASSLGGRGSYEQYF	TGTGCCAGCAGCTTAGGCGGGAGGGGGAGTTACGAGCAGTACTTC
TRBJ1-1	-	TRBV30	once	CATPNRAANTEAFF	TGTGCCACCCCGAACAGGGCGGCGAACACTGAAGCTTTCTTT
TRBJ2-7	-	TRBV11-2	once	CASSFRGLNFYEQYF	TGTGCCAGCAGTTTTAGGGGACTTAATTTCTACGAGCAGTACTTC
TRBJ2-7	TRBD1	TRBV7-2	-	CASSLERGLAYEQYF	TGTGCCAGCAGCTTAGAGAGGGGGCTGGCCTACGAGCAGTACTTC
TRBJ2-5	TRBD1	TRBV9	-	CASSERDRNQETQYF	TGTGCCAGCAGCGAAAGGGACAGGAACCAAGAGACCCAGTACTTC
TRBJ2-1	-	TRBV5-8	-	CASPNYVESSYNEQFF	TGTGCCAGTCCGAATTATGTGGAGAGCTCCTACAATGAGCAGTTCTTC
TRBJ1-5	TRBD1	TRBV19	once	CASSTRDSSMYNQPQHF	TGTGCCAGTAGCACTCGGGACAGTTCGATGTATAATCAGCCCCAGCATTTT
TRBJ1-6	TRBD1	TRBV5-1	-	CASSPDRQRGSPLHF	TGCGCCAGCAGCCCGGACAGGCAGCGAGGTTCACCCCTCCACTTT
TRBJ2-3	TRBD1	TRBV29-1	-	CSVLHRGLRDTQYF	TGCAGCGTCCTTCACAGGGGGCTTCGAGATACGCAGTATTTT
TRBJ1-2	TRBD1	TRBV7-9	-	CASSPGTVANYGYTF	TGTGCCAGCAGCCCTGGGACAGTAGCTAACTATGGCTACACCTTC
TRBJ1-2	TRBD1	TRBV3-1/TRBV3-2	-	CASSPQNRGNYGYTF	TGTGCCAGCAGCCCTCAAAACAGGGGCAACTATGGCTACACCTTC
TRBJ2-1	TRBD1	TRBV5-1	-	CASFTSQGATYNEQFF	TGCGCCAGCTTTACATCACAGGGGGCGACCTACAATGAGCAGTTCTTC
TRBJ1-5	-	TRBV2	-	CASSEGGWGPQHF	TGTGCCAGCAGTGAAGGGGGCTGGGGGCCCCAGCATTTT
TRBJ1-5	TRBD1	TRBV19	-	CASRTTGVTNQPQHF	TGTGCCAGTAGAACCACAGGGGTTACCAATCAGCCCCAGCATTTT
TRBJ2-1	-	TRBV20-1	-	CSALTSGKQFF	TGCAGTGCACTGACTAGTGGAAAACAGTTCTTC
TRBJ1-5	-	TRBV10-1	-	CASSVASNQPQHF	TGCGCCAGCAGTGTGGCTAGCAATCAGCCCCAGCATTTT
TRBJ1-1	-	TRBV19	few	CASSITGHNTEAFF	TGTGCCAGTAGTATAACGGGACACAACACTGAAGCTTTCTTT
TRBJ1-5	-	TRBV21-1	-	CASSKGGLISNQPQHF	TGTGCCAGCAGCAAAGGCGGACTCATTAGCAATCAGCCCCAGCATTTT
TRBJ2-4	TRBD1	TRBV5-4	-	CASSTSTGLAKNIQYF	TGTGCCAGCAGCACCTCGACAGGGTTAGCCAAAAACATTCAGTACTTC
TRBJ1-6	TRBD1	TRBV12-5	-	CASGHGQGSPLHF	TGTGCTAGTGGCCATGGACAGGGATCACCCCTCCACTTT
TRBJ1-5	-	TRBV9	once	CASSVGGRGNQPQHF	TGTGCCAGCAGCGTAGGGGGCAGGGGCAATCAGCCCCAGCATTTT
TRBJ1-2	-	TRBV12-3/TRBV12-4	few	CASVRTQGTGYTF	TGTGCCAGCGTTCGGACCCAGGGGACTGGCTACACCTTC
TRBJ1-4	-	TRBV15	-	CATSRDSAVGATNEKLFF	TGTGCCACCAGCAGAGACTCGGCGGTTGGAGCCACTAATGAAAAACTGTTTTTT
TRBJ2-7	TRBD2	TRBV5-1	-	CASSGGDGYEQYF	TGCGCCAGCAGCGGGGGGGACGGTTACGAGCAGTACTTC
TRBJ2-5	-	TRBV9	-	CASSVGIAVIQETQYF	TGTGCCAGCAGCGTAGGTATAGCGGTCATTCAAGAGACCCAGTACTTC
TRBJ1-1	-	TRBV19	-	CASSIDSGNTEAFF	TGTGCCAGTAGTATAGATTCGGGGAACACTGAGGCTTTCTTT
TRBJ1-2	-	TRBV5-4	-	CASSFAGLSYGYTF	TGTGCCAGCAGTTTCGCAGGGTTGAGCTATGGCTACACCTTC
TRBJ1-5	-	TRBV15	few	CATSRDGSRQPQHF	TGTGCCACCAGCAGAGATGGGAGCCGTCAGCCCCAGCATTTT
TRBJ1-6	TRBD1	TRBV2	-	CASSLQGGVESPLHF	TGTGCCAGCAGTTTACAGGGGGGAGTGGAATCACCCCTCCACTTT
TRBJ2-1	TRBD2	TRBV24-1	-	CATSEDTGLAEQFF	TGTGCCACCAGTGAAGACACGGGACTAGCAGAGCAGTTCTTC
TRBJ2-7	-	TRBV5-1	-	CASRWTATYEQYF	TGCGCCAGCAGATGGACAGCAACCTACGAGCAGTACTTC
TRBJ1-6	TRBD1	TRBV6-5	-	CASRSPGTGSSPLHF	TGTGCCAGCAGATCCCCCGGGACAGGGTCCTCACCCCTCCACTTT
TRBJ2-6	-	TRBV27	-	CASSSQGGGANVLTF	TGTGCCAGCAGTTCCCAGGGGGGAGGGGCCAACGTCCTGACTTTC